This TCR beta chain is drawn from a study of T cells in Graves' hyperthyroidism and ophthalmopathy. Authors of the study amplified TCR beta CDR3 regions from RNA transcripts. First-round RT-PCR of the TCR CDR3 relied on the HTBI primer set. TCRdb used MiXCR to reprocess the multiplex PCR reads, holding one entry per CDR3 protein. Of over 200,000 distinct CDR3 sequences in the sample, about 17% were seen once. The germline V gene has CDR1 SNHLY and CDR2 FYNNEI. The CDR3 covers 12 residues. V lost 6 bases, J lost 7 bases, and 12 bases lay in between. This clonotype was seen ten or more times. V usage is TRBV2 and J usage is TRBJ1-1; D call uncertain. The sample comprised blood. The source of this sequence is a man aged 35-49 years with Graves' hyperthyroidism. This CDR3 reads CASSKERNEAFF. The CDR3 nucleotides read TGTGCCAGCAGCAAGGAGCGAAATGAAGCTTTCTTT.